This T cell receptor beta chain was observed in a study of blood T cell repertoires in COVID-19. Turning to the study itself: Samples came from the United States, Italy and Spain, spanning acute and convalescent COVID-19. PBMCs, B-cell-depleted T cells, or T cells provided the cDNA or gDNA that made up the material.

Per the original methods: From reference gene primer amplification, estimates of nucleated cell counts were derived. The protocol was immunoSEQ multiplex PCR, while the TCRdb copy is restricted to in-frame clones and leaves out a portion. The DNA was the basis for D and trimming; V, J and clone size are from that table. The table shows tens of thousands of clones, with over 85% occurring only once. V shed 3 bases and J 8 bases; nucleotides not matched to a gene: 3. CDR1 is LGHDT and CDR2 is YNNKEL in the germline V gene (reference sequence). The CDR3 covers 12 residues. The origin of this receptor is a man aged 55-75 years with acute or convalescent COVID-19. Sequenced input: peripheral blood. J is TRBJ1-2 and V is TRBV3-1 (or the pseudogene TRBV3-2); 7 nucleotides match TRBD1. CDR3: CASSQTGLGYTF. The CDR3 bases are TGTGCCAGCAGCCAGACAGGGCTGGGCTACACCTTC.